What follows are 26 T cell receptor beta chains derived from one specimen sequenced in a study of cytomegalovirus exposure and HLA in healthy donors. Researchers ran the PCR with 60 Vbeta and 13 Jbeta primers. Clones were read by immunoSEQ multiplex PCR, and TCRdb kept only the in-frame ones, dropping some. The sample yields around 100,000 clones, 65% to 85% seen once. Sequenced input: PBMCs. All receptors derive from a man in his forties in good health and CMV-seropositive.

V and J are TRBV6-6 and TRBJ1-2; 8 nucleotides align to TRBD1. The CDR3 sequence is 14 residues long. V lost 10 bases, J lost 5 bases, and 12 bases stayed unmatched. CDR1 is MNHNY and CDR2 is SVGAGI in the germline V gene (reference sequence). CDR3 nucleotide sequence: TGTGCCACCAAGAAGGGGCAGGGGGCTTATGGCTACACCTTC. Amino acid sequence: CATKKGQGAYGYTF.

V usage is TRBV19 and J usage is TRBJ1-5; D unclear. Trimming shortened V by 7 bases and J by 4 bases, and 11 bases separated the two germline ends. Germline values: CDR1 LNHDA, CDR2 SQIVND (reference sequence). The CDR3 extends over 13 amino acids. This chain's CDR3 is CASTPQVNQPQHF. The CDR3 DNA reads TGTGCCAGTACCCCTCAGGTTAATCAGCCCCAGCATTTT. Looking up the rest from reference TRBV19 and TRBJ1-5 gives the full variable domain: DGGITQSPKYLFRKEGQNVTLSCEQNLNHDAMYWYRQDPGQGLRLIYYSQIVNDFQKGDIAEGYSVSREKKESFPLTVTSAQKNPTAFYLCASTPQVNQPQHFGDGTRLSIL.

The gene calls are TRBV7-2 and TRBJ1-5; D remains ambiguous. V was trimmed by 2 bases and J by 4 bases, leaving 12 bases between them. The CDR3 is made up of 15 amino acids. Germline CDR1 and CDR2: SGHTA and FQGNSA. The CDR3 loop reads CASSLRSGRNQPQHF. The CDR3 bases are TGTGCCAGCAGCTTAAGGTCCGGGAGGAATCAGCCCCAGCATTTT.

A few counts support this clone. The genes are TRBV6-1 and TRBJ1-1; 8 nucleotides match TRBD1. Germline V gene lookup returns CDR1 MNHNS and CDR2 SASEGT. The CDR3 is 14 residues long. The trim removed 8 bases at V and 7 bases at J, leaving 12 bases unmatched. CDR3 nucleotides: TGTGCCAGCCAAAGGACAGGGTTTTTAGGTGAAGCTTTCTTT. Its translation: CASQRTGFLGEAFF.

CDR3 region: CAWSVGGNTEAFF. The CDR3 nucleotides read TGTGCCTGGAGTGTGGGAGGGAACACTGAAGCTTTCTTT. The V gene is TRBV30, the J gene TRBJ1-1; D unresolved. This CDR3 region has 13 residues. The V end was cut by 0 bases, the J end by 1 base, with 6 bases between. Germline-derived CDR1 and CDR2 are GTSNPN and SVGIG (reference sequence). Full variable domain (remainder filled in from reference TRBV30 and TRBJ1-1): SQTIHQWPATLVQPVGSPLSLECTVEGTSNPNLYWYRQAAGRGLQLLFYSVGIGQISSEVPQNLSASRPQDRQFILSSKKLLLSDSGFYLCAWSVGGNTEAFFGQGTRLTVV.

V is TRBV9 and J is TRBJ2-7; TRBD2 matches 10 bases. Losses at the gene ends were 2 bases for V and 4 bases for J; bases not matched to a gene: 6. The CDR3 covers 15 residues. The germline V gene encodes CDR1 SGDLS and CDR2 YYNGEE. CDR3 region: CASSVGASGSYEQYF. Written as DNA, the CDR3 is TGTGCCAGCAGCGTCGGGGCTAGCGGGAGTTACGAGCAGTACTTC.

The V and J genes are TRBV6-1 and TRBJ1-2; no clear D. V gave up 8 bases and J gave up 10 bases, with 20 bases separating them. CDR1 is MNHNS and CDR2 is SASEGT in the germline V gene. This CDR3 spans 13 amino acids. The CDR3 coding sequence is TGTGCCAGCGCCCGTAGTGATGCCTCGCTCTACACCTTC. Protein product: CASARSDASLYTF.

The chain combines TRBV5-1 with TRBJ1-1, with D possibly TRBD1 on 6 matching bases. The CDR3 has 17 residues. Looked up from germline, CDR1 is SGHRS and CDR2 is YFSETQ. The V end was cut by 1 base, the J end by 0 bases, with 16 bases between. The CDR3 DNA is TGCGCCAGCAGCTTGTGGGCAGGGGCCAACCTGAACACTGAAGCTTTCTTT. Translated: CASSLWAGANLNTEAFF.

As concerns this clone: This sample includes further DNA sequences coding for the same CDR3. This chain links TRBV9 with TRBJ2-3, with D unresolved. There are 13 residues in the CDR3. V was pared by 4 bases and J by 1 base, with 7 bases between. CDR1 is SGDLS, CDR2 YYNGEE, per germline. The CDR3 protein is CASSPRGTDTQYF. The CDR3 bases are TGTGCCAGCAGCCCACGCGGCACAGATACGCAGTATTTT.

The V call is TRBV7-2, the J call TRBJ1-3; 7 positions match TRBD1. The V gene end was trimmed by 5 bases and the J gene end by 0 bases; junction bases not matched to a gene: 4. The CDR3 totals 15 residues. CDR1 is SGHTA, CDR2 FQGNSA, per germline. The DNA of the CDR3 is TGTGCCAGCAGCCTAGACAGGGTCTCTGGAAACACCATATATTTT. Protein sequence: CASSLDRVSGNTIYF. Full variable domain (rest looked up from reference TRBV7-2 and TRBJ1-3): GAGVSQSPSNKVTEKGKDVELRCDPISGHTALYWYRQSLGQGLEFLIYFQGNSAPDKSGLPSDRFSAERTGGSVSTLTIQRTQQEDSAVYLCASSLDRVSGNTIYFGEGSWLTVV.

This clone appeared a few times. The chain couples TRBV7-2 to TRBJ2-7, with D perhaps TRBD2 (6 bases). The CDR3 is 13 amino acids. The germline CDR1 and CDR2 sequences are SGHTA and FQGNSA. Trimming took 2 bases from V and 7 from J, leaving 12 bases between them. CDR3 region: CASSLFDGGEQYF. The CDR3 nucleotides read TGTGCCAGCAGCTTATTCGATGGGGGGGAGCAGTACTTC.

For the CDR3, the DNA is TGTGCCAGCAGTGACGCCACAGGCTCCTACAATGAGCAGTTCTTC. This sequence encodes CASSDATGSYNEQFF. The chain has TRBV28 and TRBJ2-1, with TRBD1 as a possible D gene (5 bases). Deletions cut 5 bases from V and 0 bases from J, with 11 bases between. In germline, CDR1 is MDHEN, CDR2 SYDVKM. The CDR3 spans 15 residues.

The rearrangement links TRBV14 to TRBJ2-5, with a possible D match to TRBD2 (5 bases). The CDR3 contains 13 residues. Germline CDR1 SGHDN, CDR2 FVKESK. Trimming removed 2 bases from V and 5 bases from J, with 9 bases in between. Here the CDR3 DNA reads TGTGCCAGCAGCCAATCAGCGGCCGAGACCCAGTACTTC. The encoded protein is CASSQSAAETQYF.

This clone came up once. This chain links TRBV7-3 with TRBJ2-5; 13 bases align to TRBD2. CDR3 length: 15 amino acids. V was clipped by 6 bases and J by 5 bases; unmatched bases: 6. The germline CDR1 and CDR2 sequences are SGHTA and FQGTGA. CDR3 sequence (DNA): TGTGCCAGCAGACCTGGACTAGCGGGGGTCGAGACCCAGTACTTC. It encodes CASRPGLAGVETQYF.

The CDR3 sequence: CAISESGDQPQHF. CDR3 sequence (DNA): TGTGCCATCAGTGAATCCGGGGATCAGCCCCAGCATTTT. The chain links TRBV10-3 to TRBJ1-5; D is undetermined. Germline CDR1 is ENHRY and CDR2 is SYGVKD. V dropped 3 bases and J dropped 5 bases, with 8 bases sitting between them. The CDR3 contains 13 residues.

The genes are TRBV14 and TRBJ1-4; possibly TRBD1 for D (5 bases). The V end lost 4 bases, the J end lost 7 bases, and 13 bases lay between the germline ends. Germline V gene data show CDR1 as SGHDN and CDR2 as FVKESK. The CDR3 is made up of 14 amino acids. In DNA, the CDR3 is TGTGCCAGCAGCCCCCGGGCAGGGCGTGAAAAACTGTTTTTT. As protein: CASSPRAGREKLFF.

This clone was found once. The CDR3 bases are TGTGCCAGCAGTGAGACCAGACAGACCTACGAGCAGTACTTC. The encoded protein is CASSETRQTYEQYF. The chain joins TRBV6-1 to TRBJ2-7, with a tentative D call TRBD1 (5 bases). The CDR3 runs 14 residues. Trimming left V 3 bases short and J 2 bases short, with 11 bases between. Germline CDR1 is MNHNS and CDR2 is SASEGT.

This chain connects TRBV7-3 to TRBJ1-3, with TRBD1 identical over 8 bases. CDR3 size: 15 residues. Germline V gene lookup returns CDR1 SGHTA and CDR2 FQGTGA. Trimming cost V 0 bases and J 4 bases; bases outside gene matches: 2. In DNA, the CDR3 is TGTGCCAGCAGCTTAACGACAGGGGTCGGAAACACCATATATTTT. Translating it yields CASSLTTGVGNTIYF.

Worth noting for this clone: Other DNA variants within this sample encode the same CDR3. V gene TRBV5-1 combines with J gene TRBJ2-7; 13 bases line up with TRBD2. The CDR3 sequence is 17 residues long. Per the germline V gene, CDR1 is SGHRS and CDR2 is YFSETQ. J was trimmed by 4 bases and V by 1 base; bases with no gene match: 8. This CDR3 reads CASSLSAGTSGIYEQYF. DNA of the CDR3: TGCGCCAGCAGCTTGTCAGCCGGGACTAGCGGGATTTACGAGCAGTACTTC.

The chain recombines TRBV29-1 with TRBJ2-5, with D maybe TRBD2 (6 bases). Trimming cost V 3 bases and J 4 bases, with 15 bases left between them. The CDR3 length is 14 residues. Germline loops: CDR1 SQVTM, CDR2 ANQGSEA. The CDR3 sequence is CSVDRGGGTETQYF. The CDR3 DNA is TGCAGCGTTGATCGTGGTGGAGGGACAGAGACCCAGTACTTC.

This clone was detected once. The CDR3 DNA follows: TGTGCCAGCTCACCACCAGAGGGCTACGAGCAGTACTTC. This gives the protein CASSPPEGYEQYF. The chain joins TRBV18 to TRBJ2-7; D possibly corresponds to TRBD2 (5 bases). The V gene lost 0 bases and the J gene lost 3 bases, with 6 bases spanning the gap. This CDR3 comprises 13 residues. CDR1 and CDR2 from the germline V gene are KGHSH and LQKENI.

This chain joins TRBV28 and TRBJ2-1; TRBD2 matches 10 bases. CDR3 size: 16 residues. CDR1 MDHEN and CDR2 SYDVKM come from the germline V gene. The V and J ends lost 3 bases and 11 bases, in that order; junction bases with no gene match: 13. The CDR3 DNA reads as TGTGCCAGCAGTTTCTCCGGGACAGCTAGCGGGAGTAAGCAGTTCTTC. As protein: CASSFSGTASGSKQFF.

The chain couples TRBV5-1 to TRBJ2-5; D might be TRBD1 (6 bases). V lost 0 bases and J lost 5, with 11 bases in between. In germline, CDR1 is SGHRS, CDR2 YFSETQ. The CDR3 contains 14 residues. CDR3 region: CASSLETGWETQYF. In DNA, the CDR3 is TGCGCCAGCAGCTTGGAAACAGGGTGGGAGACCCAGTACTTC. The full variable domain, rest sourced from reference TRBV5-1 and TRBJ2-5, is KAGVTQTPRYLIKTRGQQVTLSCSPISGHRSVSWYQQTPGQGLQFLFEYFSETQRNKGNFPGRFSGRQFSNSRSEMNVSTLELGDSALYLCASSLETGWETQYFGPGTRLLVL.

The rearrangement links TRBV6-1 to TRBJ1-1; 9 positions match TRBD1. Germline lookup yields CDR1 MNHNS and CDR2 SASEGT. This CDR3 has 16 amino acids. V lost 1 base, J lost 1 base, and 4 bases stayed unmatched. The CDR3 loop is CASSEGGTGWNTEAFF. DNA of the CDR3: TGTGCCAGCAGTGAAGGAGGGACAGGGTGGAACACTGAAGCTTTCTTT.

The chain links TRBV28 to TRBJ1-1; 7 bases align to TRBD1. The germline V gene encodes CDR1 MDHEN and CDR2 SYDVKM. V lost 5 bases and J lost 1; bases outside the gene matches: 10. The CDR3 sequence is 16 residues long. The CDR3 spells CASSLPGQIQNTEAFF. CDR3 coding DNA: TGTGCCAGCAGTCTTCCGGGACAGATTCAGAACACTGAAGCTTTCTTT.

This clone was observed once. The CDR3: CASSRGNEQFF. CDR3 nucleotides: TGTGCCAGCAGTCGAGGCAATGAGCAGTTCTTC. This rearrangement joins TRBV6-4 to TRBJ2-1, with no clear D. This CDR3 spans 11 amino acids. V lost 5 bases and J lost 6, with 5 bases in between. Germline values: CDR1 MRHNA, CDR2 SNTAGT.